This T cell receptor (beta chain) is from a study of blood T cell repertoires in COVID-19 (dated by TCRdb to 2020 to 2021). Background for the entire study: Samples from collaborators originated in the United States, Italy and Spain and spanned both the acute and convalescent phases of COVID-19. A de-identified subject ID, COVID-19 status, age in years and sex were almost always included in the sample metadata. The prospective study material was composed of cDNA or gDNA derived from T cells, B-cell-depleted T cells, or PBMCs. Samples were obtained from the ongoing ImmuneRACE study (first 160 participants) and from 1,254 subjects provided by 6 global collaborators. Where HLA class I and class II types were available, the types were taken from metadata supplied by the sample provider, not from assay-based typing. Subjects who had been exposed to COVID-19, were actively infected with it, or had recovered from it provided the deeply sampled blood TCRbeta repertoires that made up the dataset. The repertoires were released in a freely available public database meant as a resource for research on the immune response to SARS-CoV-2. On the study overall, not on this receptor specifically: The amount of clinical and demographic metadata varied by source and participant and was provided uncurated.

Trimming at the junction amounts to 5 bases on V and 5 bases on J, and the germline ends lie 15 bases apart. The CDR3 contains 14 residues, cysteine and phenylalanine counted. Only CDR3 DNA is held: 42 bases, read in frame from base 1. CDR1 and CDR2 were assigned from the germline V gene as SGHTA and FQGNSA. In the case of this clone: What this receptor recognizes is not known. Per-base qualities were not stored, and no clone one base away is much larger.

Each collaborating institution followed its own protocols to collect whole blood in K2EDTA tubes. For TCRbeta analysis, collaborators shipped samples in one of three forms: frozen whole blood, isolated PBMCs, or DNA extracted from either of those sample types. The immunoSEQ Assay, a bias-controlled multiplex PCR, was used to amplify TCRbeta CDR3 regions from genomic DNA. Under the source paper's analysis protocol: The number of nucleated cells in each sample was estimated from the amplification of reference gene primers within the assay. Sequence reads were collapsed and filtered to measure the absolute abundance of every unique TCRbeta CDR3 rearrangement. Productive Simpson clonality was computed per sample as the square root of Simpson's diversity index over productive rearrangements. The table was pulled from immuneACCESS by TCRdb, which kept in-frame rearrangements only. Such tables lose some clones; where checked, under half of the loss comes from unresolved V genes, and the rest has no known cause. D and trimming come from the DNA, and the V and J calls and clone size come from that table. The sample yields about 240,000 clones; 75% to 90% were counted once. The top ten clones comprise approximately 13% of the sample.

Input material: peripheral blood. The chain employs TRBV7-2 and TRBJ1-1; TRBD1 is a weak D gene call, 5 bases matching. The receptor comes from an older woman with active or convalescent COVID-19. The CDR3 region has the sequence CASSRRGRETEAFF. DNA sequence: TGTGCCAGCAGCCGGCGGGGCAGGGAGACTGAAGCTTTCTTT.